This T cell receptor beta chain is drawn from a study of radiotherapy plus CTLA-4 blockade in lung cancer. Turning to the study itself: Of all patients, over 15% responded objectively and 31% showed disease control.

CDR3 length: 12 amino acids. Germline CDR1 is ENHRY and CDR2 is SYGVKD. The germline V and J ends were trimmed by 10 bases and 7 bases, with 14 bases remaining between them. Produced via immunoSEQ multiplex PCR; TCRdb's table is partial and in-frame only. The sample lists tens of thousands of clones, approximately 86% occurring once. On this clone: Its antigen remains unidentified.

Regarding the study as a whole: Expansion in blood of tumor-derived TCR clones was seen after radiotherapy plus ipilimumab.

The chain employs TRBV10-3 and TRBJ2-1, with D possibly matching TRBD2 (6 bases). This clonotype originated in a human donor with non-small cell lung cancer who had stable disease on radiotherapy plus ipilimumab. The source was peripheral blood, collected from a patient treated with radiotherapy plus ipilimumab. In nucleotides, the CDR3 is TGTGCCACCGCCGGGACTCCGAATGAGCAGTTCTTC. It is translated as CATAGTPNEQFF.